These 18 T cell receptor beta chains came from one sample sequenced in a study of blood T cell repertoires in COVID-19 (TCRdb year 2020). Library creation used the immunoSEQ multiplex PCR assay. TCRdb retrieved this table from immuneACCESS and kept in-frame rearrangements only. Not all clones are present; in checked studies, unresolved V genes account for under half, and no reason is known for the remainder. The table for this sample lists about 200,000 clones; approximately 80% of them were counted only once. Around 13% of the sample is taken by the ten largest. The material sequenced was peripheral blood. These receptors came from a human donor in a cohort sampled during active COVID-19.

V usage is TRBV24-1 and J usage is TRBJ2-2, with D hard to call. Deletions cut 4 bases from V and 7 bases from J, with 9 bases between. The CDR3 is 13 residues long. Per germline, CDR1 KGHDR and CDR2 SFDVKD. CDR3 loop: CATSELAGGELFF. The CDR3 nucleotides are TGTGCCACCAGTGAATTAGCCGGCGGGGAGCTGTTTTTT.

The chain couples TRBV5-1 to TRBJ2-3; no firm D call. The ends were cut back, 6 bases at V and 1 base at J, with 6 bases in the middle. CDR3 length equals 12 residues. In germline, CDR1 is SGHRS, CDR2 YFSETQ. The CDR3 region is CASNKGTDTQYF. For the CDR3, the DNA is TGCGCCAGCAACAAAGGCACAGATACGCAGTATTTT.

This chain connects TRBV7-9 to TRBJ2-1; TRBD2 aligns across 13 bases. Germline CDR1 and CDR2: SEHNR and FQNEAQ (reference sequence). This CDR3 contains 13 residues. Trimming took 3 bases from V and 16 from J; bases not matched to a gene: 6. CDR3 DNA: TGTGCCAGCAGCTTGCCGACTAGCGGGAGGAACTTCTTC. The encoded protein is CASSLPTSGRNFF.

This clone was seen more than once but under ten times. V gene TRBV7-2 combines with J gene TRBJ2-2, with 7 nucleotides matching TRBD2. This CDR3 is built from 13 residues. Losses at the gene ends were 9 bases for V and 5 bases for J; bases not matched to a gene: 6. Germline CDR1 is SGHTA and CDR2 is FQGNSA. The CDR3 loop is CASKAGSTGELFF. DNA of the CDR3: TGTGCCAGTAAAGCGGGATCGACCGGGGAGCTGTTTTTT.

The CDR3 region has the DNA TGTGCCAGCAGCTTAGGGACACTGATTGAGCAGTTCTTC. Residues: CASSLGTLIEQFF. The genes are TRBV11-2 and TRBJ2-1; possible D gene TRBD1, 5 bases. The V gene's germline CDR1 is SGHAT and CDR2 FQNNGV. The CDR3 consists of 13 residues. Between the trimmed V and J ends, which lost 1 base and 9 bases, there was a span of 10 bases.

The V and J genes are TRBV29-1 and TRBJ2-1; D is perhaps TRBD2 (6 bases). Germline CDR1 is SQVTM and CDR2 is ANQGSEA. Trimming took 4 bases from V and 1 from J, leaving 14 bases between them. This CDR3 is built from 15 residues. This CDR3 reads CSVGAAGTSYNEQFF. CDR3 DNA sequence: TGCAGCGTTGGGGCAGCCGGGACTTCCTACAATGAGCAGTTCTTC.

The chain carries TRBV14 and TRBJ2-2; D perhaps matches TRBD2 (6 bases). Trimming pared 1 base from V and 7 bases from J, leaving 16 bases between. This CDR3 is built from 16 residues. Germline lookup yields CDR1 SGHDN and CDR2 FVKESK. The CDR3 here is CASSQVGPRGSGELFF. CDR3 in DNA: TGTGCCAGCAGCCAAGTCGGGCCTCGGGGGAGCGGGGAGCTGTTTTTT.

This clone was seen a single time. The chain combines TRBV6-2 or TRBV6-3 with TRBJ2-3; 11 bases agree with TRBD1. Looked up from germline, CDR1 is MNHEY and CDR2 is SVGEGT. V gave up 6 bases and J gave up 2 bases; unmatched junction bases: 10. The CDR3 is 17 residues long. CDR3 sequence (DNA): TGTGCCAGCAGCCCCTCCTGGACAGGGGGCAACACAGATACGCAGTATTTT. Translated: CASSPSWTGGNTDTQYF.

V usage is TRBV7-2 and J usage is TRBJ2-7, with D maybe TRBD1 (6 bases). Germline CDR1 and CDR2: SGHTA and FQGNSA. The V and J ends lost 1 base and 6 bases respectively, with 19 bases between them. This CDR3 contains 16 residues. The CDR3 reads CASSLDPTGWTCEQYF. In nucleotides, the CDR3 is TGTGCCAGCAGCTTAGACCCTACAGGGTGGACTTGCGAGCAGTACTTC.

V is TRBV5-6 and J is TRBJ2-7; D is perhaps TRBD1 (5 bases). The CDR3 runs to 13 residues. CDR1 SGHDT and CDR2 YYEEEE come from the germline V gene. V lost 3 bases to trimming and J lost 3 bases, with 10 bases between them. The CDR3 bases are TGTGCCAGCAGCTCGACAGCTAGCTACGAGCAGTACTTC. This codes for CASSSTASYEQYF.

As DNA, the CDR3 is TGTGCCACCAGCCCTGACAGGGGGAGTGAAAAACTGTTTTTT. As protein: CATSPDRGSEKLFF. The chain is built from TRBV15 and TRBJ1-4, with 9 bases identical to TRBD1. CDR3 size: 14 residues. Germline CDR1 is LNHNV and CDR2 is YYDKDF (reference sequence). V trimming: 5 bases; J trimming: 7 bases; junction bases outside the gene matches: 5. The complete variable domain, with remaining parts taken from reference TRBV15 and TRBJ1-4, reads DAMVIQNPRYQVTQFGKPVTLSCSQTLNHNVMYWYQQKSSQAPKLLFHYYDKDFNNEADTPDNFQSRRPNTSFCFLDIRSPGLGDTAMYLCATSPDRGSEKLFFGSGTQLSVL.

For the CDR3, the DNA is TGTGCCAGCAGCGAGGGACAACCCTCCTACGAGCAGTACTTC. Protein product: CASSEGQPSYEQYF. The chain combines TRBV9 with TRBJ2-7, with D tentatively TRBD1 (6 bases). There are 14 residues in the CDR3. From germline, CDR1 is SGDLS and CDR2 YYNGEE. Trimming stripped 3 bases from V and 0 bases from J, with 10 bases between.

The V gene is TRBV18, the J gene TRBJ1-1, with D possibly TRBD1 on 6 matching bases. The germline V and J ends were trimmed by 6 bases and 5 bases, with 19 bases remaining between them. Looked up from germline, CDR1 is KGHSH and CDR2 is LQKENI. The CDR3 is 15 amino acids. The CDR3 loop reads CASSPGQGTRTEAFF. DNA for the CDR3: TGTGCCAGCTCCCCGGGACAAGGAACAAGAACTGAAGCTTTCTTT.

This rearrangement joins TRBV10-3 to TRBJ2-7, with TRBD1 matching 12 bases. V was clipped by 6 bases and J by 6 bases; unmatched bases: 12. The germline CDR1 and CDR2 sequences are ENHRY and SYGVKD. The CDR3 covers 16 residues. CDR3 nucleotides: TGTGCCATCAGCGAATCTGGGGACAGGGGGCTGGTCGAGCAGTACTTC. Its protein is CAISESGDRGLVEQYF.

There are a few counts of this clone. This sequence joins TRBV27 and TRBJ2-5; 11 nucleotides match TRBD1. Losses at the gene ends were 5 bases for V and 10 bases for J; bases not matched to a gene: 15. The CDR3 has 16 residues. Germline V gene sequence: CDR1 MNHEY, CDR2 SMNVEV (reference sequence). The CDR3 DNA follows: TGTGCCAGCAGTGCCAGGCCGGGACAGGGGGGACCGGACCAGTACTTC. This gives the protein CASSARPGQGGPDQYF.

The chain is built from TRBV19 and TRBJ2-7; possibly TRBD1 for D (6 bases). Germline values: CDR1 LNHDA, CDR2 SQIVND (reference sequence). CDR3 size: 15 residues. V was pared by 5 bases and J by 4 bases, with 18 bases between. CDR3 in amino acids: CASSPLQGKSYEQYF. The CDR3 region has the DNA TGTGCCAGTAGTCCACTGCAGGGGAAGAGTTACGAGCAGTACTTC. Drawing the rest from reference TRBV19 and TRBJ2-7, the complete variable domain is DGGITQSPKYLFRKEGQNVTLSCEQNLNHDAMYWYRQDPGQGLRLIYYSQIVNDFQKGDIAEGYSVSREKKESFPLTVTSAQKNPTAFYLCASSPLQGKSYEQYFGPGTRLTVT.

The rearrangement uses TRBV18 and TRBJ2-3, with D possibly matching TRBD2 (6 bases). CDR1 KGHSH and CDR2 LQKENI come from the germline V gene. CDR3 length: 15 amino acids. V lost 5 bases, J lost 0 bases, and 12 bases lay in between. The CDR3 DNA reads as TGTGCCAGCTCATCGGACTACCTTAGCACAGATACGCAGTATTTT. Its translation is CASSSDYLSTDTQYF.

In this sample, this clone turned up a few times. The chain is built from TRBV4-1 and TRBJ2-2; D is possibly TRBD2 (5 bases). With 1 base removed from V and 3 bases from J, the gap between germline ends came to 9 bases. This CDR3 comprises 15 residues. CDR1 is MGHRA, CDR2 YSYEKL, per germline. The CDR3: CASSQVKGDTGELFF. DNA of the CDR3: TGCGCCAGCAGCCAAGTTAAGGGAGACACCGGGGAGCTGTTTTTT.